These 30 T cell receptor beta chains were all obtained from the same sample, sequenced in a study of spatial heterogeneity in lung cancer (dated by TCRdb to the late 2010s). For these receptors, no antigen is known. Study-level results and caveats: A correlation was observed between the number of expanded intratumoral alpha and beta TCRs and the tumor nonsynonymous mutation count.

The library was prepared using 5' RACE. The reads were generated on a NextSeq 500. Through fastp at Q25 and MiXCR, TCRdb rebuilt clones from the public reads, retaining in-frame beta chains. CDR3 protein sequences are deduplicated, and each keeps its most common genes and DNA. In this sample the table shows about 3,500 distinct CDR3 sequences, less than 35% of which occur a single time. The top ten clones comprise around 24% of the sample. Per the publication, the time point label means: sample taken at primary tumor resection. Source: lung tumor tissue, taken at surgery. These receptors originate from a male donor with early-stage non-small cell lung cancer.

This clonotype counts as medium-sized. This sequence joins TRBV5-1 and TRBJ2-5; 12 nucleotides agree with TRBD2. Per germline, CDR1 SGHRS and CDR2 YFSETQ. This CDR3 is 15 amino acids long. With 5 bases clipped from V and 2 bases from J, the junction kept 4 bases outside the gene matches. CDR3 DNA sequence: TGCGCCAGCAGACCACTAGCGGGAGGACAAGAGACCCAGTACTTC. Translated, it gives CASRPLAGGQETQYF.

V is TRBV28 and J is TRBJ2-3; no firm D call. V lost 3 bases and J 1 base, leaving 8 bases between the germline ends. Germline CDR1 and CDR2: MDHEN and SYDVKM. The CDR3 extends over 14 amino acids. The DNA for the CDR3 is TGTGCCAGCAGTTTTCTGTCAGGCACAGATACGCAGTATTTT. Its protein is CASSFLSGTDTQYF.

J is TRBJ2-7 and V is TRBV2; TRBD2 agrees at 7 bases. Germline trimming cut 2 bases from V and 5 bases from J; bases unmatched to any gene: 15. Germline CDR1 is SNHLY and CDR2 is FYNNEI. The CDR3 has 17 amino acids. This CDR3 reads CASSERYDGEGVDEQYF. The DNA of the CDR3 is TGTGCCAGCAGTGAACGATATGACGGGGAGGGTGTGGACGAGCAGTACTTC.

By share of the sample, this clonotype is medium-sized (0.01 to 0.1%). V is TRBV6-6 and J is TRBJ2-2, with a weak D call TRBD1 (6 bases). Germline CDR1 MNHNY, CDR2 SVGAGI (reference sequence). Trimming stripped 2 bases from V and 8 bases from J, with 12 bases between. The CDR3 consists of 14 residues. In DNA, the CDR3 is TGTGCCAGCAGTTACACAACAGGGTTGGGGGAGCTGTTTTTT. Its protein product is CASSYTTGLGELFF.

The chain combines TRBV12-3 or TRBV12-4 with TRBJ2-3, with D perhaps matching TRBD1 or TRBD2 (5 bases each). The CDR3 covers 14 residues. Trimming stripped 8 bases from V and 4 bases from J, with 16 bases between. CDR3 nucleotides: TGTGCCAGCGGGAAAGGGGACCCCCCAGATACGCAGTATTTT. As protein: CASGKGDPPDTQYF.

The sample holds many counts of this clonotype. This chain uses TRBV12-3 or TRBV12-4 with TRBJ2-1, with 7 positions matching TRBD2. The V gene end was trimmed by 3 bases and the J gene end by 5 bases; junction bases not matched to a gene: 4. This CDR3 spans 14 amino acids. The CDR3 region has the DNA TGTGCCAGCAGTTTGCTAGCGGCCAACAATGAGCAGTTCTTC. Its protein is CASSLLAANNEQFF.

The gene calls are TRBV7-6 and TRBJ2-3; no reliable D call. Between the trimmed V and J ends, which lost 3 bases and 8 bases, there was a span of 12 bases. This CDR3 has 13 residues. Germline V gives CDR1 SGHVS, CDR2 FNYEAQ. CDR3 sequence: CASSFRRLGTQYF. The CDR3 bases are TGTGCCAGCAGCTTCAGACGGTTGGGTACGCAGTATTTT.

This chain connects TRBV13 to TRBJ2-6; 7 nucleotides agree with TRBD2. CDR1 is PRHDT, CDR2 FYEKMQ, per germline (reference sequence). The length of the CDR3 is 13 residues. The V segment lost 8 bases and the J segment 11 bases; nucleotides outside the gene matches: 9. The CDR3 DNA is TGTGCCAGCCTTCTCCGGGGGGTTGACGTCCTGACTTTC. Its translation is CASLLRGVDVLTF.

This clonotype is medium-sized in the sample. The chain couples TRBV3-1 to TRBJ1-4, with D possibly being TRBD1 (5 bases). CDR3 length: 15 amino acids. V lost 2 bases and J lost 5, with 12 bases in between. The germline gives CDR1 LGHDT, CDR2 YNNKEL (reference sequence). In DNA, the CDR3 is TGTGCCAGCAGCCAACCGGACCGGGGGAATGAAAAACTGTTTTTT. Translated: CASSQPDRGNEKLFF.

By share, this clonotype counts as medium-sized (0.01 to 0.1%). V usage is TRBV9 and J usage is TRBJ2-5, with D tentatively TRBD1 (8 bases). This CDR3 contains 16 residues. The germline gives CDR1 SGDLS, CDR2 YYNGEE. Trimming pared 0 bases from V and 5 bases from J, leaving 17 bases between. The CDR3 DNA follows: TGTGCCAGCAGCGTAGATGGACAGGGAGGGAAGGAGACCCAGTACTTC. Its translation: CASSVDGQGGKETQYF.

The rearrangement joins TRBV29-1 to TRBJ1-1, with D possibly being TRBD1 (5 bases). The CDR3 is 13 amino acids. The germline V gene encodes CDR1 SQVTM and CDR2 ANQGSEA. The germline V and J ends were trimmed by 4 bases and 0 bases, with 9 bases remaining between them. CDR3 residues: CSVVTDMNTEAFF. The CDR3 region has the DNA TGCAGCGTTGTGACAGATATGAACACTGAAGCTTTCTTT. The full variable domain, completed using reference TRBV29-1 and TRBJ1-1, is SAVISQKPSRDICQRGTSLTIQCQVDSQVTMMFWYRQQPGQSLTLIATANQGSEATYESGFVIDKFPISRPNLTFSTLTVSNMSPEDSSIYLCSVVTDMNTEAFFGQGTRLTVV.

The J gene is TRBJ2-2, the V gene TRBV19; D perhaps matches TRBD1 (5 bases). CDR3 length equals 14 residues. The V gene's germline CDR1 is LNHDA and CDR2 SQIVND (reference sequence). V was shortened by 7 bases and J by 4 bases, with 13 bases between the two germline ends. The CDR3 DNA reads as TGTGCCAGTACCCCGCTAGGGGTCACCGGGGAGCTGTTTTTT. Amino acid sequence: CASTPLGVTGELFF. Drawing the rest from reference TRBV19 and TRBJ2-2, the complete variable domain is DGGITQSPKYLFRKEGQNVTLSCEQNLNHDAMYWYRQDPGQGLRLIYYSQIVNDFQKGDIAEGYSVSREKKESFPLTVTSAQKNPTAFYLCASTPLGVTGELFFGEGSRLTVL.

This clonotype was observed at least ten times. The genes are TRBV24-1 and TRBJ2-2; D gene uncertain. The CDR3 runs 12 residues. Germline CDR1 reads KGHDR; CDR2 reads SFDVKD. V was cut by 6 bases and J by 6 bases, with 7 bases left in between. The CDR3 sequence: CATSQNSGELFF. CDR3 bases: TGTGCCACCAGTCAGAATTCCGGGGAGCTGTTTTTT.

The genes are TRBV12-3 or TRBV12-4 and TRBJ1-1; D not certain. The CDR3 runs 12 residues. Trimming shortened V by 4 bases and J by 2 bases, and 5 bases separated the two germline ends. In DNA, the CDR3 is TGTGCCAGCAGTTCCCGTAACACTGAAGCTTTCTTT. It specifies CASSSRNTEAFF.

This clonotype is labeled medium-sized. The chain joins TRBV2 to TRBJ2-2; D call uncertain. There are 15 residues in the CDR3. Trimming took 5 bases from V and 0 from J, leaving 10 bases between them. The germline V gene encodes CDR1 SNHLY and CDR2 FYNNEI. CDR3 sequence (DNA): TGTGCCAGCAGTAGTCAGCAGTCGAACACCGGGGAGCTGTTTTTT. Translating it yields CASSSQQSNTGELFF. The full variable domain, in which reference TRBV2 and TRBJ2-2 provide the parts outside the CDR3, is EPEVTQTPSHQVTQMGQEVILRCVPISNHLYFYWYRQILGQKVEFLVSFYNNEISEKSEIFDDQFSVERPDGSNFTLKIRSTKLEDSAMYFCASSSQQSNTGELFFGEGSRLTVL.

CDR3 protein: CSVEDARNTEAFF. Here the CDR3 DNA reads TGCAGCGTTGAAGATGCCAGAAACACTGAAGCTTTCTTT. J is TRBJ1-1 and V is TRBV29-1; D unclear. This CDR3 has 13 amino acids. The V gene lost 0 bases and the J gene lost 2 bases, with 7 bases spanning the gap. In germline, CDR1 is SQVTM, CDR2 ANQGSEA. The whole variable domain, filled in from reference TRBV29-1 and TRBJ1-1, reads SAVISQKPSRDICQRGTSLTIQCQVDSQVTMMFWYRQQPGQSLTLIATANQGSEATYESGFVIDKFPISRPNLTFSTLTVSNMSPEDSSIYLCSVEDARNTEAFFGQGTRLTVV.

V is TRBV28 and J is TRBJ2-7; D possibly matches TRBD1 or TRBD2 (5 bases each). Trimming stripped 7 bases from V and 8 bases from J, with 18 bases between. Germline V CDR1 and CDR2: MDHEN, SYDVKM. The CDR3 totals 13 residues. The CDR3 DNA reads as TGTGCCAGCACCGGGACGCCTTCCCCCAAGCAGTACTTC. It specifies CASTGTPSPKQYF.

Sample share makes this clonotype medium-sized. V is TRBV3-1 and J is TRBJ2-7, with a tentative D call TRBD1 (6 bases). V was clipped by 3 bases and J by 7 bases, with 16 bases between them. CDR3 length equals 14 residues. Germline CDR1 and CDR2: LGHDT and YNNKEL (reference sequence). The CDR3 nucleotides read TGTGCCAGCAGCCATTTCAAGGGGGTTTTTGAGCAGTACTTC. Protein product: CASSHFKGVFEQYF.

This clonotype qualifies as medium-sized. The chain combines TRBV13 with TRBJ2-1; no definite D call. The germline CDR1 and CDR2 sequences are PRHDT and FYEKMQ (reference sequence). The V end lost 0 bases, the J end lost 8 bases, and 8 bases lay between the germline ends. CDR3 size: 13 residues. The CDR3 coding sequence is TGTGCCAGCAGCTTAGGACAACTCGATGAGCAGTTCTTC. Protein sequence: CASSLGQLDEQFF. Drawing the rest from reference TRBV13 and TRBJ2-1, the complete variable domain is AAGVIQSPRHLIKEKRETATLKCYPIPRHDTVYWYQQGPGQDPQFLISFYEKMQSDKGSIPDRFSAQQFSDYHSELNMSSLELGDSALYFCASSLGQLDEQFFGPGTRLTVL.

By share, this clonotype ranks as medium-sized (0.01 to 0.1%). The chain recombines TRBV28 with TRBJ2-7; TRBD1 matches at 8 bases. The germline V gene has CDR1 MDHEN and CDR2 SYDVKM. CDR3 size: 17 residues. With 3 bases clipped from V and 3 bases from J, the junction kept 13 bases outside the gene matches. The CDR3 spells CASSFPRTGYSVYEQYF. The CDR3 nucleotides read TGTGCCAGCAGTTTTCCCCGGACAGGGTATTCGGTCTACGAGCAGTACTTC.

DNA for the CDR3: TGCAGCTCGGGCCTAGCGGGAGACGGGGATACGCAGTATTTT. It specifies CSSGLAGDGDTQYF. The chain has TRBV29-1 and TRBJ2-3, with 10 bases identical to TRBD2. The CDR3 contains 14 residues. Germline assignment: CDR1 SQVTM and CDR2 ANQGSEA. With 8 bases clipped from V and 6 bases from J, the junction kept 11 bases outside the gene matches.

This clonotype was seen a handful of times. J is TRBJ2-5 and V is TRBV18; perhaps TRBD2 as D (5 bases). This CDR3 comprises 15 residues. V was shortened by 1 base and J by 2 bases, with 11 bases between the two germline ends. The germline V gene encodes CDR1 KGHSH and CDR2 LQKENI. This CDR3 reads CASSPRAGGQETQYF. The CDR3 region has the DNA TGTGCCAGCTCACCACGAGCAGGAGGTCAAGAGACCCAGTACTTC.

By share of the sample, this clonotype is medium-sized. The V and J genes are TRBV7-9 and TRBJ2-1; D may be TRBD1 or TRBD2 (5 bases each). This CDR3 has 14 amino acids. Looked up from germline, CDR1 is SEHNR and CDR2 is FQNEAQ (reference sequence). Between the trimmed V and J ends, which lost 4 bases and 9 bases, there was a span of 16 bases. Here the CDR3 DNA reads TGTGCCAGCAGCTCCCGGACCCCGAGGGGTGAGCAGTTCTTC. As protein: CASSSRTPRGEQFF.

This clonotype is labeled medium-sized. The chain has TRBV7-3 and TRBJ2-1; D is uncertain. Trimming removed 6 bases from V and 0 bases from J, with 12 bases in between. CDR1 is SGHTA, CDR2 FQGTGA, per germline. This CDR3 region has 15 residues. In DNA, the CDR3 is TGTGCCAGCAGTCGCGACCCTAGCTCCTACAATGAGCAGTTCTTC. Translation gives CASSRDPSSYNEQFF.

The CDR3 loop reads CASSIARNEQFF. DNA of the CDR3: TGTGCCAGTAGTATAGCGCGCAATGAGCAGTTCTTC. This rearrangement joins TRBV19 to TRBJ2-1; D remains ambiguous. CDR1 and CDR2 (germline): LNHDA, SQIVND (reference sequence). Trimming removed 1 base from V and 6 bases from J, with 4 bases in between. This CDR3 region has 12 residues.

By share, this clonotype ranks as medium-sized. The CDR3 sequence is CASSQAGLHSYNEQFF. In DNA, the CDR3 is TGTGCCAGCAGCCAAGCGGGACTACACTCCTACAATGAGCAGTTCTTC. The rearrangement joins TRBV3-1 to TRBJ2-1; the match to TRBD2 covers 7 bases. The germline V gene has CDR1 LGHDT and CDR2 YNNKEL (reference sequence). The CDR3 totals 16 residues. After removal of 1 base from V and 0 bases from J, the junction contained 3 bases not matched to a gene.

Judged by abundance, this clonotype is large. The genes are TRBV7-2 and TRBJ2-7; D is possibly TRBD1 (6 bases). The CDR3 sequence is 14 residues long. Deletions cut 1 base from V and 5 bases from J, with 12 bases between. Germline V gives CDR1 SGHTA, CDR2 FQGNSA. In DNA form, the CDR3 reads TGTGCCAGCAGCTTAGACGGGACATTGGACGAGCAGTACTTC. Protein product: CASSLDGTLDEQYF.

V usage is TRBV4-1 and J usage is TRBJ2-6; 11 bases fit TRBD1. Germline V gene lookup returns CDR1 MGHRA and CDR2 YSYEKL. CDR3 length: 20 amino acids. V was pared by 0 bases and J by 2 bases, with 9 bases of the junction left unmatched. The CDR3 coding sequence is TGCGCCAGCAGCCAAGATCTTCCGGACAGGGGGCTGGCTGGGGCCAACGTCCTGACTTTC. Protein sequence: CASSQDLPDRGLAGANVLTF.

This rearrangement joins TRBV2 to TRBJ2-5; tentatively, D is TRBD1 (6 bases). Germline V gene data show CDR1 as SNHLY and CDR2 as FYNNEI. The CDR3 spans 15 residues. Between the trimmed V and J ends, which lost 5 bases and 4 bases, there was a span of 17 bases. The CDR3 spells CASSPGRGAGETQYF. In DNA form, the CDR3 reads TGTGCCAGCAGTCCTGGCAGGGGCGCAGGAGAGACCCAGTACTTC. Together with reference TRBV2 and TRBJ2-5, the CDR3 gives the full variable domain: EPEVTQTPSHQVTQMGQEVILRCVPISNHLYFYWYRQILGQKVEFLVSFYNNEISEKSEIFDDQFSVERPDGSNFTLKIRSTKLEDSAMYFCASSPGRGAGETQYFGPGTRLLVL.

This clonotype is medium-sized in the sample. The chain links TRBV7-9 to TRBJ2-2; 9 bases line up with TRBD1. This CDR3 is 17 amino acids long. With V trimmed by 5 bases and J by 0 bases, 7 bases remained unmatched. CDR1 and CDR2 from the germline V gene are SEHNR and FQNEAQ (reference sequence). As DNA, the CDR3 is TGTGCCAGCAGCGGACGCGGGACAGGGTCGAACACCGGGGAGCTGTTTTTT. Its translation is CASSGRGTGSNTGELFF.